This T cell receptor (beta chain) was captured in a study of identical twins. Trimming left V 2 bases short and J 1 base short, with 15 bases between. The length of the CDR3 is 16 residues. One entry per CDR3 protein results from TCRdb running MiXCR on the 5' RACE reads. The data show about 690,000 distinct CDR3 sequences, 5.5% to 6.5% seen once. This clonotype was found many times. Sequenced: naive T cells sorted from blood. This sequence originates from a man aged 18 to 35 in good health. V is TRBV12-3 or TRBV12-4 and J is TRBJ2-7; TRBD2 is a possible D gene (6 bases). CDR3 DNA sequence: TGTGCCAGCAGTTTACGAAGACTAGGGCGTTCCTACGAGCAGTACTTC. Translation: CASSLRRLGRSYEQYF.